Here is one T cell receptor (beta chain) with its context. Sorting used thawed, overnight-rested PBMC stained with anti-CD3, a viability dye and GMM-loaded CD1B tetramer. The CD1B tetramers carried C32 glucose monomycolate purified from Rhodococcus equi. Between the trimmed V and J ends, which lost 7 bases and 8 bases, there was a span of 17 bases. Germline CDR1 and CDR2: MNHEY and SMNVEV (reference sequence). This CDR3 contains 13 residues. The record originates from a study of T cells in tuberculosis. TCR-alpha and TCR-beta chains were sequenced unpaired. The method was immunoSEQ multiplex PCR; TCRdb's version includes in-frame clones alone and lacks a portion of them. The sample holds tens of thousands of clones, under 95% seen once.

The chain recombines TRBV27 with TRBJ1-2, with TRBD1 as a possible D gene (5 bases). This receptor was identified in an adult woman with latent tuberculosis. The sample comprised CD1b-GMM tetramer-negative cells sorted from PBMCs. DNA of the CDR3: TGTGCCAGCACCCCGGGGGGGGAAAGGGGCTACACCTTC. This encodes CASTPGGERGYTF.